The 22 T cell receptor beta chains listed next were all sequenced from one sample in a study of blood T cell repertoires in COVID-19. This table comes from immunoSEQ multiplex PCR, and its TCRdb copy is limited to in-frame clones, with some not included. There are 65,000 or so clones in the sample; roughly 87% occur only once, and roughly a tenth lies in the top ten. Specimen: peripheral blood. The source is a human donor with acute or convalescent COVID-19. The donor label of this sample is uncertain.

With regard to this clone: Other DNA sequences from this sample encode an identical CDR3 as well. The chain uses TRBV9 and TRBJ2-3, with D possibly TRBD1 on 6 matching bases. The V and J ends lost 0 bases and 3 bases respectively, with 8 bases between them. This CDR3 contains 14 residues. Germline values: CDR1 SGDLS, CDR2 YYNGEE. The CDR3 DNA reads TGTGCCAGCAGCGTAGGCAGGGGAACAGATACGCAGTATTTT. This codes for CASSVGRGTDTQYF.

The chain employs TRBV29-1 and TRBJ1-2; D unclear. The CDR3 consists of 9 residues. Germline V CDR1 and CDR2: SQVTM, ANQGSEA. Trimming left V 3 bases short and J 8 bases short, with 4 bases between. The CDR3 is CSVDQGYTF. The CDR3 DNA is TGCAGCGTTGACCAGGGCTACACCTTC.

Relative to its sample, this clone is medium-sized. Here the CDR3 reads CASSPGGSYGYTF. The CDR3 DNA sequence: TGTGCCAGCTCACCAGGAGGCTCCTATGGCTACACCTTC. The rearrangement links TRBV18 to TRBJ1-2; no firm D call. CDR3 size: 13 residues. CDR1 is KGHSH, CDR2 LQKENI, per germline. V lost 2 bases and J 4 bases, leaving 8 bases between the germline ends.

In this sample, this clone turned up once. V usage is TRBV5-1 and J usage is TRBJ2-4; 7 nucleotides align to TRBD1. From germline, CDR1 is SGHRS and CDR2 YFSETQ. This CDR3 has 16 residues. The junction had 7 bases not matched to a gene; V was cut back by 0 bases and J by 4 bases. The CDR3 is CASSLEPRQGKNIQYF. The CDR3 bases are TGCGCCAGCAGCTTGGAGCCGAGACAGGGTAAAAACATTCAGTACTTC.

V gene TRBV5-1 combines with J gene TRBJ1-1; possibly TRBD1 for D (6 bases). This CDR3 is 14 amino acids long. Germline V lookup: CDR1 SGHRS, CDR2 YFSETQ. V shed 4 bases and J shed 8 bases, with 18 bases lying between them. The CDR3 bases are TGCGCCAGCAGCGTGGGGGAGTCGGGGGGCGAAGCTTTCTTT. Its protein is CASSVGESGGEAFF. The full variable domain, rest sourced from reference TRBV5-1 and TRBJ1-1, is KAGVTQTPRYLIKTRGQQVTLSCSPISGHRSVSWYQQTPGQGLQFLFEYFSETQRNKGNFPGRFSGRQFSNSRSEMNVSTLELGDSALYLCASSVGESGGEAFFGQGTRLTVV.

V is TRBV20-1 and J is TRBJ1-6; D is uncertain. This CDR3 comprises 11 residues. Trimming pared 1 base from V and 9 bases from J, leaving 4 bases between. The V gene's germline CDR1 is DFQATT and CDR2 SNEGSKA (reference sequence). The DNA for the CDR3 is TGCAGTGCTAGAGGTAGTTCACCCCTCCACTTT. As protein: CSARGSSPLHF.

The V call is TRBV4-1, the J call TRBJ1-4, with 9 nucleotides matching TRBD1. The length of the CDR3 is 16 residues. Germline V gives CDR1 MGHRA, CDR2 YSYEKL. J gave up 5 bases and V 4 bases, and 8 bases lay outside the gene matches. CDR3 region: CASSRLPGTGNEKLFF. CDR3 sequence (DNA): TGCGCCAGCAGCCGTTTGCCCGGGACAGGGAATGAAAAACTGTTTTTT.

This chain links TRBV19 with TRBJ2-1; 11 nucleotides match TRBD2. Germline V gene data show CDR1 as LNHDA and CDR2 as SQIVND (reference sequence). The CDR3 covers 15 residues. V dropped 7 bases and J dropped 5; count of bases not matched to a gene: 7. The CDR3 DNA follows: TGTGCCAGTACCTCCGGGACTAGCGGCAACAATGAGCAGTTCTTC. It yields the protein CASTSGTSGNNEQFF.

This clone occurred once. The chain combines TRBV5-1 with TRBJ2-3, with D unresolved. Germline CDR1 reads SGHRS; CDR2 reads YFSETQ. The length of the CDR3 is 13 residues. Trimming cost V 4 bases and J 4 bases, with 10 bases left between them. Here the CDR3 DNA reads TGCGCCAGCAGCCCCGGTTCGGCAGATACGCAGTATTTT. Residues: CASSPGSADTQYF. The full variable domain, rest sourced from reference TRBV5-1 and TRBJ2-3, is KAGVTQTPRYLIKTRGQQVTLSCSPISGHRSVSWYQQTPGQGLQFLFEYFSETQRNKGNFPGRFSGRQFSNSRSEMNVSTLELGDSALYLCASSPGSADTQYFGPGTRLTVL.

V gene TRBV11-3 combines with J gene TRBJ2-5; 8 bases are a match to TRBD2. The CDR3 sequence is 15 residues long. V was clipped by 2 bases and J by 1 base; unmatched bases: 3. Germline CDR1 SGHNT, CDR2 YENEEA. CDR3 residues: CASSLNAGGQETQYF. The CDR3 region has the DNA TGTGCCAGCAGCTTAAACGCGGGAGGCCAAGAGACCCAGTACTTC.

The V and J genes are TRBV5-1 and TRBJ2-1, with 11 bases matching TRBD2. Looked up from germline, CDR1 is SGHRS and CDR2 is YFSETQ. V was clipped by 1 base and J by 8 bases; unmatched bases: 5. The CDR3 runs to 15 residues. CDR3 loop: CASSLISGGAYEQFF. The CDR3 DNA is TGCGCCAGCAGCTTGATTAGCGGGGGGGCGTATGAGCAGTTCTTC.

This clone was counted once. V is TRBV21-1 and J is TRBJ2-7; the D call TRBD2 from the table was never checked on the DNA. TRBV21-1 is labeled a pseudogene. This CDR3 region has 15 residues. CDR3 in DNA: TGTGCCAGCAGCAACCAGACTAGCGGGGCGTACGAGCAGTACTTC. Translated: CASSNQTSGAYEQYF.

This chain connects TRBV29-1 to TRBJ1-1; 11 nucleotides agree with TRBD1. V gave up 5 bases and J gave up 5 bases; unmatched junction bases: 7. This CDR3 has 14 amino acids. Germline loops: CDR1 SQVTM, CDR2 ANQGSEA. CDR3 DNA sequence: TGCAGCGTTTCCTCGGGGACAGGGGGAACTGAAGCTTTCTTT. Translation: CSVSSGTGGTEAFF. The full variable domain, completed using reference TRBV29-1 and TRBJ1-1, is SAVISQKPSRDICQRGTSLTIQCQVDSQVTMMFWYRQQPGQSLTLIATANQGSEATYESGFVIDKFPISRPNLTFSTLTVSNMSPEDSSIYLCSVSSGTGGTEAFFGQGTRLTVV.

This clone showed up just once. V and J are TRBV19 and TRBJ1-1; D not certain. Trimming cost V 1 base and J 5 bases, with 14 bases left between them. The CDR3 spans 15 residues. Germline CDR1 reads LNHDA; CDR2 reads SQIVND (reference sequence). The CDR3 sequence is CASSIGGGWVTEAFF. The CDR3 coding sequence is TGTGCCAGTAGTATAGGGGGAGGGTGGGTTACTGAAGCTTTCTTT.

This clone showed up just a few times. This CDR3 is CASSGAVLGGETQYF. CDR3 bases: TGTGCCAGCAGCGGCGCCGTTCTAGGAGGGGAGACCCAGTACTTC. The chain employs TRBV9 and TRBJ2-5; possibly TRBD2 for D (6 bases). Trimming took 3 bases from V and 5 from J, leaving 17 bases between them. Looked up from germline, CDR1 is SGDLS and CDR2 is YYNGEE. The CDR3 extends over 15 amino acids.

The CDR3 region is CSVDPWSSYNEQFF. The CDR3 DNA reads as TGCAGCGTTGATCCCTGGAGCTCCTACAATGAGCAGTTCTTC. V gene TRBV29-1 combines with J gene TRBJ2-1; no firm D call. Germline CDR1 and CDR2: SQVTM and ANQGSEA. The CDR3 runs to 14 residues. Trimming stripped 3 bases from V and 0 bases from J, with 9 bases between.

This sequence joins TRBV5-6 and TRBJ2-3, with 15 bases matching TRBD2. With 1 base clipped from V and 0 bases from J, the junction kept 3 bases outside the gene matches. Germline CDR1 is SGHDT and CDR2 is YYEEEE. CDR3 length equals 18 residues. The DNA of the CDR3 is TGTGCCAGCAGCTTGTTAGGACTAGCGGGAGGGAGCACAGATACGCAGTATTTT. Translated, it gives CASSLLGLAGGSTDTQYF.

The rearrangement uses TRBV7-2 and TRBJ2-7; 12 positions match TRBD1. The CDR3 consists of 15 residues. With 5 bases clipped from V and 4 bases from J, the junction kept 6 bases outside the gene matches. Looked up from germline, CDR1 is SGHTA and CDR2 is FQGNSA. The CDR3 sequence is CASSDGTGGKYEQYF. The CDR3 coding sequence is TGTGCCAGCAGCGACGGGACAGGGGGCAAGTACGAGCAGTACTTC.

The chain has TRBV5-1 and TRBJ2-3; 10 bases fit TRBD2. Germline V gene sequence: CDR1 SGHRS, CDR2 YFSETQ. V was clipped by 8 bases and J by 2 bases; unmatched bases: 5. The CDR3 is 14 amino acids. CDR3 loop: CASQRGGNTDTQYF. DNA for the CDR3: TGCGCCAGTCAGCGGGGGGGCAACACAGATACGCAGTATTTT.

The chain employs TRBV27 and TRBJ2-5, with TRBD1 matching 7 bases. Trimming cost V 4 bases and J 5 bases; bases outside gene matches: 10. The CDR3 covers 15 residues. Germline CDR1 and CDR2: MNHEY and SMNVEV (reference sequence). Here the CDR3 reads CASSSHRGSGETQYF. The CDR3 DNA reads as TGTGCCAGCAGTTCTCACAGGGGTTCAGGGGAGACCCAGTACTTC.

The rearrangement links TRBV5-6 to TRBJ2-5; TRBD2 aligns across 7 bases. From germline, CDR1 is SGHDT and CDR2 YYEEEE. V trimming: 3 bases; J trimming: 5 bases; junction bases outside the gene matches: 13. The CDR3 totals 16 residues. DNA of the CDR3: TGTGCCAGCAGCTCCCTGGCCGGGGGGATCATCGAGACCCAGTACTTC. Translated, it gives CASSSLAGGIIETQYF.

The chain recombines TRBV9 with TRBJ2-5, with TRBD1 matching 11 bases. This CDR3 spans 14 amino acids. Germline loops: CDR1 SGDLS, CDR2 YYNGEE. V was clipped by 3 bases and J by 4 bases; unmatched bases: 2. For the CDR3, the DNA is TGTGCCAGCAGCGAGGGGACAGGGGGAGAGACCCAGTACTTC. Protein product: CASSEGTGGETQYF.